This T cell receptor (beta chain) was profiled in a study of blood T cell repertoires in COVID-19. This CDR3 spans 17 amino acids. Measured with immunoSEQ multiplex PCR; TCRdb has only the in-frame clones, and not every one. The table lists nearly 350,000 clones, about 87% of them singletons, with about 6.9% in the top ten. The clonotype originates from a woman in her 50s with COVID-19, enrolled during active disease. The specimen sequenced was peripheral blood. The chain links TRBV1 to TRBJ2-3; the D segment call TRBD2 is taken from the table without a DNA check. TRBV1 is labeled a pseudogene. The CDR3 protein is CTSSLSGRASGTDTQYF. CDR3 DNA sequence: TGCACCAGCAGCCTTAGCGGGAGGGCCTCAGGTACAGATACGCAGTATTTT.